Listed below are T cell receptor beta chains from one sample, sequenced in a study of T cell changes during pregnancy in multiple sclerosis. Clones were sequenced by immunoSEQ multiplex PCR, and TCRdb holds only the in-frame ones, with some missing. The sample lists around 40,000 clones; about nine tenths were seen once. The sample here was CD4+ T cells from peripheral blood mononuclear cells, taken after pregnancy. The origin of the receptors is a female donor in good health, enrolled as a control in a pregnancy study. Both conserved end residues are part of each CDR3. D genes are given only for firm matches. Part of the rows lack a size; the others show once, few, many or a class for expanded clones.

d_gene: TRBD1
len: 16
v_gene: TRBV7-2
abundance: .
j_gene: TRBJ1-2
CDR3aa: CASSSRRTGNRGGYTF
CDR3nt: TGTGCCAGCAGCTCCAGAAGGACAGGGAATAGGGGTGGCTACACCTTC

d_gene: .
len: 14
v_gene: TRBV6-1
abundance: .
j_gene: TRBJ2-7
CDR3aa: CASSRDTPSYEQYF
CDR3nt: TGTGCCAGCAGTCGGGACACCCCCTCCTACGAGCAGTACTTC

d_gene: TRBD2
len: 14
v_gene: TRBV7-9
abundance: .
j_gene: TRBJ2-4
CDR3aa: CASSSGGYGVIQYF
CDR3nt: TGTGCCAGCAGCTCCGGGGGGTACGGAGTCATTCAGTACTTC

d_gene: TRBD2
len: 15
v_gene: TRBV10-3
abundance: .
j_gene: TRBJ2-7
CDR3aa: CAISDGGGRDNEQYF
CDR3nt: TGTGCCATCAGTGACGGTGGCGGGAGGGATAACGAGCAGTACTTC

d_gene: .
len: 15
v_gene: TRBV10-3
abundance: once
j_gene: TRBJ2-4
CDR3aa: CAISGGKGDKNIQYF
CDR3nt: TGTGCCATCAGTGGGGGTAAGGGGGACAAAAACATTCAGTACTTC

d_gene: TRBD2
len: 16
v_gene: TRBV5-1
abundance: .
j_gene: TRBJ2-4
CDR3aa: CASSPGLAGRVNIQYF
CDR3nt: TGCGCCAGCAGCCCGGGACTAGCGGGTCGGGTAAACATTCAGTACTTC

d_gene: TRBD1
len: 12
v_gene: TRBV6-5
abundance: once
j_gene: TRBJ2-7
CDR3aa: CASRTDRYEQYF
CDR3nt: TGTGCCAGCAGGACGGACAGGTACGAGCAGTACTTC

d_gene: .
len: 15
v_gene: TRBV9
abundance: .
j_gene: TRBJ1-3
CDR3aa: CASSPPGGTGNTIYF
CDR3nt: TGTGCCAGCAGCCCCCCGGGGGGAACTGGAAACACCATATATTTT

d_gene: TRBD2
len: 17
v_gene: TRBV5-4
abundance: once
j_gene: TRBJ2-6
CDR3aa: CASSFVERGAGANVLTF
CDR3nt: TGTGCCAGCAGCTTTGTGGAGCGGGGGGCCGGGGCCAACGTCCTGACTTTC

d_gene: .
len: 14
v_gene: TRBV9
abundance: few
j_gene: TRBJ2-5
CDR3aa: CASSVAREAETQYF
CDR3nt: TGTGCCAGCAGCGTAGCCAGGGAGGCAGAGACCCAGTACTTC

d_gene: TRBD2
len: 15
v_gene: TRBV9
abundance: .
j_gene: TRBJ2-2
CDR3aa: CASSFTSGSGGELFF
CDR3nt: TGTGCCAGTTCATTTACTAGCGGGAGCGGCGGGGAGCTGTTTTTT

d_gene: TRBD1
len: 13
v_gene: TRBV5-1
abundance: .
j_gene: TRBJ2-7
CDR3aa: CASSFQGDYEQYF
CDR3nt: TGCGCCAGCAGCTTCCAGGGGGACTACGAGCAGTACTTC

d_gene: .
len: 14
v_gene: TRBV2
abundance: .
j_gene: TRBJ1-2
CDR3aa: CASSVTGDSGGYTF
CDR3nt: TGTGCCAGCAGTGTAACGGGGGACTCTGGTGGCTACACCTTC

d_gene: TRBD1
len: 15
v_gene: TRBV7-3
abundance: .
j_gene: TRBJ1-3
CDR3aa: CASSSGTGGGNTIYF
CDR3nt: TGTGCCAGCAGTTCCGGGACAGGGGGCGGAAACACCATATATTTT

d_gene: TRBD2
len: 14
v_gene: TRBV27
abundance: .
j_gene: TRBJ2-7
CDR3aa: CASMPSGSSYEQYF
CDR3nt: TGTGCCAGCATGCCCAGCGGGAGTTCCTACGAGCAGTACTTC

d_gene: .
len: 13
v_gene: TRBV19
abundance: .
j_gene: TRBJ2-1
CDR3aa: CASSTTTGNGQFF
CDR3nt: TGTGCCAGTAGTACGACAACGGGGAATGGGCAGTTCTTC

d_gene: TRBD2
len: 15
v_gene: TRBV6-1
abundance: .
j_gene: TRBJ2-7
CDR3aa: CASRGIGGMWYEQYF
CDR3nt: TGTGCCAGCAGGGGGATCGGGGGGATGTGGTACGAGCAGTACTTC

d_gene: TRBD1
len: 16
v_gene: TRBV19
abundance: .
j_gene: TRBJ2-2
CDR3aa: CASSILQDRGSGELFF
CDR3nt: TGTGCCAGTAGTATTCTCCAGGACAGGGGCTCCGGGGAGCTGTTTTTT

d_gene: .
len: 13
v_gene: TRBV7-8
abundance: .
j_gene: TRBJ1-1
CDR3aa: CASSLEQDTEAFF
CDR3nt: TGTGCCAGCAGCCTTGAACAGGACACTGAAGCTTTCTTT

d_gene: .
len: 14
v_gene: TRBV25-1
abundance: .
j_gene: TRBJ2-1
CDR3aa: CASSDPGSYNEQFF
CDR3nt: TGTGCCAGCAGTGATCCGGGCTCCTACAATGAGCAGTTCTTC

d_gene: .
len: 13
v_gene: TRBV19
abundance: .
j_gene: TRBJ2-1
CDR3aa: CASSIGRGNEQFF
CDR3nt: TGTGCCAGTAGTATTGGCAGGGGCAATGAGCAGTTCTTC

d_gene: .
len: 14
v_gene: TRBV6-1
abundance: few
j_gene: TRBJ2-2
CDR3aa: CASSEMTATGELFF
CDR3nt: TGTGCCAGCAGTGAAATGACAGCCACCGGGGAGCTGTTTTTT

d_gene: .
len: 12
v_gene: TRBV10-3
abundance: once
j_gene: TRBJ2-3
CDR3aa: CAIGTSTDTQYF
CDR3nt: TGTGCCATCGGGACTAGCACAGATACGCAGTATTTT

d_gene: TRBD1
len: 13
v_gene: TRBV6-6
abundance: .
j_gene: TRBJ1-2
CDR3aa: CASSQGQAYGYTF
CDR3nt: TGTGCCAGCAGCCAAGGACAGGCCTATGGCTACACCTTC

d_gene: .
len: 13
v_gene: TRBV2
abundance: .
j_gene: TRBJ1-1
CDR3aa: CASNFPMNTEAFF
CDR3nt: TGTGCCAGCAACTTCCCTATGAACACTGAAGCTTTCTTT

d_gene: .
len: 13
v_gene: TRBV6-4
abundance: .
j_gene: TRBJ2-1
CDR3aa: CASSQTIIAEQFF
CDR3nt: TGTGCCAGCAGCCAGACTATAATCGCGGAGCAGTTCTTC

d_gene: .
len: 16
v_gene: TRBV2
abundance: .
j_gene: TRBJ2-7
CDR3aa: CASRAGGSGVDGEQYF
CDR3nt: TGTGCCAGCAGGGCCGGAGGATCTGGGGTCGACGGGGAGCAGTACTTC

d_gene: .
len: 16
v_gene: TRBV16
abundance: .
j_gene: TRBJ1-1
CDR3aa: CASSPRVGGVSTEAFF
CDR3nt: TGTGCCAGCAGCCCCCGAGTAGGGGGGGTGAGCACTGAAGCTTTCTTT

d_gene: .
len: 14
v_gene: TRBV19
abundance: once
j_gene: TRBJ1-4
CDR3aa: CASSPRAGIEKLFF
CDR3nt: TGTGCCAGTAGCCCCCGGGCAGGGATTGAAAAACTGTTTTTT

d_gene: .
len: 14
v_gene: TRBV28
abundance: .
j_gene: TRBJ2-4
CDR3aa: CASREGLAKNIQYF
CDR3nt: TGTGCCAGCAGGGAGGGACTAGCCAAAAACATTCAGTACTTC

d_gene: .
len: 15
v_gene: TRBV5-4
abundance: .
j_gene: TRBJ2-3
CDR3aa: CASSLDQTSTDTQYF
CDR3nt: TGTGCCAGCAGCTTGGATCAAACTAGCACAGATACGCAGTATTTT

d_gene: .
len: 12
v_gene: TRBV7-9
abundance: .
j_gene: TRBJ1-1
CDR3aa: CASSPWNTEAFF
CDR3nt: TGTGCCAGCAGCCCTTGGAACACTGAAGCTTTCTTT

d_gene: TRBD1
len: 15
v_gene: TRBV4-2
abundance: .
j_gene: TRBJ1-5
CDR3aa: CASSKGQDSNQPQHF
CDR3nt: TGTGCCAGCAGCAAGGGACAGGATAGCAATCAGCCCCAGCATTTT

d_gene: TRBD2
len: 17
v_gene: TRBV4-2
abundance: .
j_gene: TRBJ2-7
CDR3aa: CASSQDQGGTTPYEQYF
CDR3nt: TGTGCCAGCAGCCAAGATCAAGGAGGGACTACTCCCTACGAGCAGTACTTC

d_gene: TRBD1
len: 17
v_gene: TRBV7-7
abundance: .
j_gene: TRBJ2-1
CDR3aa: CASSLAITGQGFNEQFF
CDR3nt: TGTGCCAGCAGCTTAGCCATTACGGGACAGGGGTTCAATGAGCAGTTCTTC

d_gene: .
len: 14
v_gene: TRBV5-6
abundance: .
j_gene: TRBJ1-4
CDR3aa: CASSFFRVGEKLFF
CDR3nt: TGTGCCAGCAGCTTTTTCAGGGTAGGCGAAAAACTGTTTTTT

d_gene: .
len: 14
v_gene: TRBV2
abundance: once
j_gene: TRBJ1-2
CDR3aa: CASRKGRSDDGYTF
CDR3nt: TGTGCCAGCAGGAAAGGGAGGAGCGACGATGGCTACACCTTC

d_gene: .
len: 15
v_gene: TRBV6-6
abundance: .
j_gene: TRBJ1-3
CDR3aa: CASRPPGDSGNTIYF
CDR3nt: TGTGCCAGCAGACCACCGGGGGACTCTGGAAACACCATATATTTT

d_gene: TRBD2
len: 17
v_gene: TRBV15
abundance: .
j_gene: TRBJ2-3
CDR3aa: CATSRDVLAGAGDTQYF
CDR3nt: TGTGCCACCAGCAGAGACGTACTAGCGGGGGCCGGAGATACGCAGTATTTT

d_gene: TRBD2
len: 20
v_gene: TRBV27
abundance: .
j_gene: TRBJ2-7
CDR3aa: CASSQPRAGTSGGASYEQYF
CDR3nt: TGTGCCAGCAGTCAACCCAGGGCTGGGACTAGCGGGGGGGCGTCCTACGAGCAGTACTTC

d_gene: TRBD1
len: 15
v_gene: TRBV5-1
abundance: .
j_gene: TRBJ2-2
CDR3aa: CASSRTGKSAGELFF
CDR3nt: TGCGCCAGCTCGCGGACAGGGAAGTCCGCCGGGGAGCTGTTTTTT

d_gene: .
len: 15
v_gene: TRBV19
abundance: .
j_gene: TRBJ1-5
CDR3aa: CASSMGGLGRQPQHF
CDR3nt: TGTGCCAGTAGTATGGGCGGGCTTGGAAGACAGCCCCAGCATTTT

d_gene: TRBD1
len: 15
v_gene: TRBV10-3
abundance: .
j_gene: TRBJ1-2
CDR3aa: CAITEGDRGVYGYTF
CDR3nt: TGTGCCATCACTGAGGGGGACAGGGGAGTCTATGGCTACACCTTC

d_gene: TRBD1
len: 16
v_gene: TRBV19
abundance: .
j_gene: TRBJ1-5
CDR3aa: CASSAAGTGENQPQHF
CDR3nt: TGTGCCAGTAGTGCGGCCGGGACAGGGGAGAATCAGCCCCAGCATTTT

d_gene: TRBD1
len: 14
v_gene: TRBV7-3
abundance: .
j_gene: TRBJ2-7
CDR3aa: CASSPNTGAGEQYF
CDR3nt: TGTGCCAGCAGCCCTAATACAGGGGCGGGCGAGCAGTACTTC